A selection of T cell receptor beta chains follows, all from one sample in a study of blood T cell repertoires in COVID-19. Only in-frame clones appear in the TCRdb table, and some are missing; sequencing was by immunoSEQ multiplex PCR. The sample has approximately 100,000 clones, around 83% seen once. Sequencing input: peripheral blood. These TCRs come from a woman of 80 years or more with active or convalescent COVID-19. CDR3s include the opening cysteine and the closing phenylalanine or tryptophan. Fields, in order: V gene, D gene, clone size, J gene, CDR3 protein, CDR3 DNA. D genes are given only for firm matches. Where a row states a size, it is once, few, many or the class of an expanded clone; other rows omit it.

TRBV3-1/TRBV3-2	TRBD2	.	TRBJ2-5	CASSRGLAGEETQYF	TGTGCCAGCAGCCGGGGACTAGCGGGAGAAGAGACCCAGTACTTC
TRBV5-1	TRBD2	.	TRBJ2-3	CASRETSGGRDTQYF	TGCGCCAGCAGGGAGACTAGCGGAGGCAGAGATACGCAGTATTTT
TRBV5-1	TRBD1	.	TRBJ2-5	CASSSTGAGETQYF	TGCGCCAGCAGCTCGACAGGGGCGGGGGAGACCCAGTACTTC
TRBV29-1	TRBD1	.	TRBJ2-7	CSVRTGGPIYEQYF	TGCAGCGTACGGACAGGGGGTCCGATCTACGAGCAGTACTTC
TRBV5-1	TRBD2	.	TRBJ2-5	CASSLGTSGSSETQYF	TGCGCCAGCAGCTTGGGGACTAGCGGGAGTTCGGAGACCCAGTACTTC
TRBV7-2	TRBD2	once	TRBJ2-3	CASSVPTSGADTQYF	TGTGCCAGCAGCGTCCCGACTAGCGGGGCAGATACGCAGTATTTT
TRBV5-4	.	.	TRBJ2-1	CASSLELGGGRDEQFF	TGTGCCAGCAGCTTGGAGTTAGGGGGGGGTAGAGATGAGCAGTTCTTC
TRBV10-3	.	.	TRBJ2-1	CAISEPASEQFF	TGTGCCATCAGTGAGCCTGCGAGTGAGCAGTTCTTC
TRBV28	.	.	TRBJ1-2	CASSLRRQIYGYTF	TGTGCCAGCAGTTTACGTCGACAGATCTATGGCTACACCTTC
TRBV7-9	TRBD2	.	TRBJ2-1	CASSPSGRSYNEQFF	TGTGCCAGCAGCCCCAGCGGGAGAAGCTACAATGAGCAGTTCTTC
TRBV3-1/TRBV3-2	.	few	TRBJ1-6	CASSRLLGSGSPLHF	TGTGCCAGCAGCCGCCTACTTGGCAGCGGTTCACCCCTCCACTTT
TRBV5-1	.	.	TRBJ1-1	CASSLAQGTEAFF	TGCGCCAGCAGCTTGGCCCAGGGCACTGAAGCTTTCTTT
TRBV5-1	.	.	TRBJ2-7	CASSLNAGGLYEQYF	TGCGCCAGCAGCTTGAATGCAGGGGGACTCTACGAGCAGTACTTC
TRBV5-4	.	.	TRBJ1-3	CASSLRSGRLHSGNTIYF	TGTGCCAGCAGCTTGCGGTCCGGCAGGCTGCACTCTGGAAACACCATATATTTT
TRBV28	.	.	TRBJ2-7	CASSVTVSYEQYF	TGTGCCAGCAGTGTTACAGTCTCCTACGAGCAGTACTTC
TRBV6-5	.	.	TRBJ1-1	CASKGYTEAFF	TGTGCCAGCAAGGGGTACACTGAAGCTTTCTTT
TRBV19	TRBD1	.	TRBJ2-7	CASSQGQGRPPYEQYF	TGTGCCAGTAGCCAGGGACAGGGTAGACCCCCCTACGAGCAGTACTTC
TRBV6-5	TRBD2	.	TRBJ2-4	CASRGVAGYKNIQYF	TGTGCCAGCAGGGGAGTAGCGGGGTACAAAAACATTCAGTACTTC
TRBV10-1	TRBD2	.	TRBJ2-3	CASSESLAGVVYF	TGCGCCAGCAGTGAGTCGCTAGCGGGAGTCGTGTATTTT
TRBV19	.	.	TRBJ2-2	CASSIGAGRTGELFF	TGTGCCAGTAGTATTGGGGCGGGGCGAACCGGGGAGCTGTTTTTT
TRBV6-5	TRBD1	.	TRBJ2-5	CASSSGQGGRETQYF	TGTGCCAGCAGTTCGGGACAGGGGGGACGGGAGACCCAGTACTTC
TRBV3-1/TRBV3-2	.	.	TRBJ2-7	CASSQDPGGGLYEQYF	TGTGCCAGCAGCCAAGATCCTGGGGGGGGGCTCTACGAGCAGTACTTC
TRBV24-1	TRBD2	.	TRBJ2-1	CATSDFRSGRVNEQFF	TGTGCCACCAGTGATTTTCGTAGCGGGAGGGTCAATGAGCAGTTCTTC
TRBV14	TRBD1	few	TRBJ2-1	CASSQFVQGMQFF	TGTGCCAGCAGCCAATTCGTACAGGGGATGCAGTTCTTC
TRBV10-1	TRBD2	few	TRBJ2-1	CASSREAYGNEQFF	TGCGCCAGCAGTCGGGAGGCCTACGGCAATGAGCAGTTCTTC
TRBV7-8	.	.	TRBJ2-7	CASSSAGAGSYEQYF	TGTGCCAGCAGCTCCGCAGGCGCGGGATCCTACGAGCAGTACTTC
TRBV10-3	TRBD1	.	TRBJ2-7	CAISEPRTGSSYEQYF	TGTGCCATCAGTGAGCCGCGGACAGGGAGCTCCTACGAGCAGTACTTC
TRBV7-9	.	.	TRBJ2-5	CASSPGGLLETQYF	TGTGCCAGCAGCCCTGGAGGATTGTTAGAGACCCAGTACTTC
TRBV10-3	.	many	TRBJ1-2	CAIGRGNYGYTF	TGTGCCATAGGTAGGGGTAACTATGGCTACACCTTC
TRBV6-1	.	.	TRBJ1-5	CASSESIGLQQPQHF	TGTGCCAGCAGTGAATCTATTGGGCTTCAACAGCCCCAGCATTTT
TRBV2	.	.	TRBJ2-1	CASSDWNSAGDEQFF	TGTGCCAGCAGTGATTGGAATAGTGCGGGCGATGAGCAGTTCTTC
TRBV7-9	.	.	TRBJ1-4	CASSSYLGRGEELFF	TGTGCCAGCAGCTCTTATCTTGGCCGGGGGGAGGAACTGTTTTTT
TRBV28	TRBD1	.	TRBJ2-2	CASSFGTGGANTGELFF	TGTGCCAGCAGTTTTGGAACAGGGGGCGCGAACACCGGGGAGCTGTTTTTT
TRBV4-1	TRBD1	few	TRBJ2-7	CASSPWDRSSYEQYF	TGCGCCAGCAGCCCCTGGGACAGGAGCTCCTACGAGCAGTACTTC
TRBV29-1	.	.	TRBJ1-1	CSVEDQRGTEAFF	TGCAGCGTTGAAGATCAAAGGGGGACTGAAGCTTTCTTT
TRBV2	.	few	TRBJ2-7	CASSEGGLSSYEQYF	TGTGCCAGCAGTGAAGGCGGACTTAGCTCCTACGAGCAGTACTTC
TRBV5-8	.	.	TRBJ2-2	CASSFSRRVGFSGELFF	TGTGCCAGCAGCTTTTCTCGGAGAGTCGGGTTCTCCGGGGAGCTGTTTTTT
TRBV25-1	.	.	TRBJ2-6	CASTLSSTGLSNVLTF	TGTGCCAGCACCCTCTCCTCGACAGGCCTCTCCAACGTCCTGACTTTC
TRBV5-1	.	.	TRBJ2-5	CASAPSGTGKETQYF	TGCGCCAGCGCCCCCTCTGGTACAGGGAAAGAGACCCAGTACTTC
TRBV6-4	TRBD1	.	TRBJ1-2	CASSDQGTGGGYTF	TGTGCCAGCAGTGACCAAGGGACAGGGGGTGGCTACACCTTC
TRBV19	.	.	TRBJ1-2	CASSQNRVGGYTF	TGTGCCAGTAGCCAAAACAGGGTGGGTGGCTACACCTTC
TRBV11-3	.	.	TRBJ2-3	CASSRSFADTQYF	TGTGCCAGCAGCCGAAGCTTTGCAGATACGCAGTATTTT
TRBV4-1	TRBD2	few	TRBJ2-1	CASSQTGLAYEQFF	TGCGCCAGCAGCCAGACGGGACTAGCCTATGAGCAGTTCTTC
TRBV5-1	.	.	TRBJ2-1	CASSSTDFIYNEQFF	TGCGCCAGCAGCTCGACTGATTTTATTTACAATGAGCAGTTCTTC
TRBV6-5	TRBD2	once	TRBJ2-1	CASSLAGASYNEQFF	TGTGCCAGCAGTCTAGCGGGAGCGTCCTACAATGAGCAGTTCTTC
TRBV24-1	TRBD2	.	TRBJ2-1	CATSDSSGRAYNEQFF	TGTGCCACCAGTGACTCTAGCGGGAGGGCCTACAATGAGCAGTTCTTC